The 27 T cell receptor beta chains reported below all come from one sample, sequenced in a study of beta chain features in type 1 diabetes. Every isolated RNA sample was fully reverse transcribed, so sequencing captured expressed TCRB transcripts. Data came from immunoSEQ multiplex PCR; TCRdb stores just in-frame clones and leaves some out. The sample lists 330,000 or so clones; roughly a fifth were seen once. The sample was naive CD4+ T cells from blood. The source is a woman under 30 in good health.

The genes are TRBV4-2 and TRBJ2-7; TRBD2 matches at 11 bases. This CDR3 region has 16 residues. The trim removed 1 base at V and 3 bases at J, leaving 5 bases unmatched. Germline CDR1 reads LGHNA; CDR2 reads YNFKEQ. CDR3 nucleotide sequence: TGTGCCAGCAGCCAAGCCGGGACTAGCGGTGACTACGAGCAGTACTTC. As protein: CASSQAGTSGDYEQYF.

This clone was counted a few times. The chain has TRBV7-2 and TRBJ2-7, with 7 bases fitting TRBD1. The CDR3 has 14 amino acids. The germline gives CDR1 SGHTA, CDR2 FQGNSA. Trimming cost V 5 bases and J 0 bases; bases outside gene matches: 4. CDR3 loop: CASSPGQSSYEQYF. The CDR3 DNA reads TGTGCCAGCAGCCCGGGACAGAGCTCCTACGAGCAGTACTTC. The variable domain in full, with the rest retrieved from reference TRBV7-2 and TRBJ2-7, is GAGVSQSPSNKVTEKGKDVELRCDPISGHTALYWYRQSLGQGLEFLIYFQGNSAPDKSGLPSDRFSAERTGGSVSTLTIQRTQQEDSAVYLCASSPGQSSYEQYFGPGTRLTVT.

The chain recombines TRBV4-3 with TRBJ2-5; TRBD2 is a possible D gene (6 bases). CDR3 length: 16 residues. Trimming pared 1 base from V and 4 bases from J, leaving 16 bases between. Germline CDR1 is LGHNA and CDR2 is YSLEER. CDR3 region: CASSQGGVAITETQYF. The CDR3 coding sequence is TGCGCCAGCAGCCAAGGCGGGGTCGCGATAACAGAGACCCAGTACTTC.

The rearrangement links TRBV7-9 to TRBJ1-1, with D maybe TRBD1 (6 bases). The V end lost 7 bases, the J end lost 7 bases, and 19 bases lay between the germline ends. Germline V lookup: CDR1 SEHNR, CDR2 FQNEAQ (reference sequence). CDR3 length: 14 amino acids. CDR3 nucleotides: TGTGCCAGCACCAGGGGTACCCTCAACGGTGAAGCTTTCTTT. It specifies CASTRGTLNGEAFF. The variable domain in full, completed from reference TRBV7-9 and TRBJ1-1, reads DTGVSQNPRHKITKRGQNVTFRCDPISEHNRLYWYRQTLGQGPEFLTYFQNEAQLEKSRLLSDRFSAERPKGSFSTLEIQRTEQGDSAMYLCASTRGTLNGEAFFGQGTRLTVV.

J is TRBJ1-1 and V is TRBV4-3; TRBD1 matches 7 bases. Germline V CDR1 and CDR2: LGHNA, YSLEER. This CDR3 is 14 amino acids long. The junction had 10 bases not matched to a gene; V was cut back by 5 bases and J by 7 bases. CDR3 DNA: TGCGCCAGCAGCGACCCAAGCAGGGGGAATGAAGCTTTCTTT. Its translation is CASSDPSRGNEAFF.

A remark on this clone: The same CDR3 also results from other DNA sequences found in this sample. CDR3 protein: CASSLAGSSYEQYF. The DNA of the CDR3 is TGCGCCAGCAGCTTGGCGGGATCCTCCTACGAGCAGTACTTC. The chain carries TRBV5-1 and TRBJ2-7; tentatively, D is TRBD2 (5 bases). Trimming stripped 0 bases from V and 0 bases from J, with 7 bases between. Germline-derived CDR1 and CDR2 are SGHRS and YFSETQ. This CDR3 is built from 14 residues.

This chain uses TRBV19 with TRBJ1-2; TRBD1 matches at 7 bases. Germline values: CDR1 LNHDA, CDR2 SQIVND (reference sequence). The CDR3 totals 14 residues. Trimming at V came to 5 bases and at J to 4 bases, leaving 7 bases not matched to a gene. CDR3 nucleotides: TGTGCCAGTAGTCCCGGGACAGAAGCCTATGGCTACACCTTC. Encoded protein: CASSPGTEAYGYTF.

In this sample, this clone turned up once. This sample also contains other DNA sequences that code for the same CDR3. The chain combines TRBV2 with TRBJ2-1, with D unclear. V was pared by 6 bases and J by 3 bases, with 3 bases between. In germline, CDR1 is SNHLY, CDR2 FYNNEI. This CDR3 is 11 amino acids long. CDR3 coding DNA: TGTGCCAGCAGCTACTACAATGAGCAGTTCTTC. Translating gives CASSYYNEQFF.

The chain employs TRBV30 and TRBJ2-1, with TRBD1 matching over 9 bases. Trimming cost V 3 bases and J 4 bases; bases outside gene matches: 1. The CDR3 sequence is 13 residues long. The germline V gene has CDR1 GTSNPN and CDR2 SVGIG (reference sequence). As DNA, the CDR3 is TGTGCCTGGAGCGGACAGGGGTACAATGAGCAGTTCTTC. This sequence encodes CAWSGQGYNEQFF.

A few counts support this clone. This chain links TRBV18 with TRBJ1-5; D remains ambiguous. The CDR3 has 15 amino acids. CDR1 and CDR2 from the germline V gene are KGHSH and LQKENI. Trimming took 2 bases from V and 1 from J, leaving 9 bases between them. The CDR3 is CASSPTVVSNQPQHF. The CDR3 nucleotides read TGTGCCAGCTCACCAACGGTGGTGAGCAATCAGCCCCAGCATTTT.

The V call is TRBV5-1, the J call TRBJ2-1; D perhaps matches TRBD2 (5 bases). V was shortened by 4 bases and J by 9 bases, with 11 bases between the two germline ends. This CDR3 contains 12 residues. Germline CDR1 SGHRS, CDR2 YFSETQ. The CDR3 here is CASSPEAVEQFF. DNA for the CDR3: TGCGCCAGCAGCCCTGAAGCGGTTGAGCAGTTCTTC.

J is TRBJ1-1 and V is TRBV30; 7 positions agree with TRBD1. The germline gives CDR1 GTSNPN, CDR2 SVGIG (reference sequence). The CDR3 loop spans 13 amino acids. V lost 3 bases to trimming and J lost 3 bases; unmatched junction nucleotides: 4. This CDR3 is CAWRGGWDTEAFF. CDR3 sequence (DNA): TGTGCCTGGAGAGGGGGCTGGGACACTGAAGCTTTCTTT.

This clone was found a few times. The rearrangement joins TRBV18 to TRBJ2-1; 7 nucleotides line up with TRBD1. The CDR3 has 16 residues. Unmatched junction bases numbered 9, after V lost 6 bases and J lost 1 base. Germline V gene sequence: CDR1 KGHSH, CDR2 LQKENI. CDR3: CASSPLATGSYNEQFF. The CDR3 DNA follows: TGTGCCAGCTCTCCGCTCGCGACAGGGTCCTACAATGAGCAGTTCTTC.

This clone was seen more than once but under ten times. This rearrangement joins TRBV4-1 to TRBJ2-1; unclear D gene. Trimming pared 0 bases from V and 0 bases from J, leaving 9 bases between. The CDR3 spans 16 residues. CDR1 and CDR2 from the germline V gene are MGHRA and YSYEKL. This CDR3 reads CASSQDRERSYNEQFF. The CDR3 DNA reads TGCGCCAGCAGCCAAGATCGCGAACGCTCCTACAATGAGCAGTTCTTC.

This clone was seen more than once but under ten times. The chain is built from TRBV5-6 and TRBJ1-1; D may be TRBD1 (6 bases). Per germline, CDR1 SGHDT and CDR2 YYEEEE. The length of the CDR3 is 15 residues. The V gene lost 1 base and the J gene lost 0 bases, with 10 bases spanning the gap. CDR3 nucleotide sequence: TGTGCCAGCAGCTTGCAGGGGACGATGAACACTGAAGCTTTCTTT. As protein: CASSLQGTMNTEAFF.

The chain uses TRBV4-3 and TRBJ2-7; D perhaps matches TRBD2 (6 bases). CDR3 length: 14 residues. Germline-derived CDR1 and CDR2 are LGHNA and YSLEER. V lost 0 bases, J lost 3 bases, and 9 bases lay in between. The CDR3 spells CASSQDMGGYEQYF. The CDR3 nucleotides are TGCGCCAGCAGCCAAGATATGGGAGGCTACGAGCAGTACTTC.

This clone has a handful of counts. The junction does not match germline at one end; this may be a read error. This chain connects TRBV2 to TRBJ2-3; TRBD1 agrees at 9 bases. Per the germline V gene, CDR1 is SNHLY and CDR2 is FYNNEI. The CDR3 contains 14 residues. As DNA, the CDR3 is TGTGCCAGCAGGGAAGACAGGGGGATAGATACGCAGTATTTT. This encodes CASREDRGIDTQYF.

This clone turned up a few times. CDR3 in DNA: TGCGCCAGCAGTAGAGACGCAGGGGGCAATCAGCCCCAGCATTTT. Amino acid sequence: CASSRDAGGNQPQHF. V gene TRBV5-1 combines with J gene TRBJ1-5; the D gene is possibly TRBD1 (6 bases). The V end was cut by 5 bases, the J end by 2 bases, with 14 bases between. The germline V gene encodes CDR1 SGHRS and CDR2 YFSETQ. The CDR3 is made up of 15 amino acids.

The chain uses TRBV6-1 and TRBJ1-2, with 8 bases fitting TRBD1. From germline, CDR1 is MNHNS and CDR2 SASEGT. Trimming took 6 bases from V and 7 from J; bases not matched to a gene: 4. The CDR3 contains 12 residues. The CDR3 DNA is TGTGCCAGCAGCCAGGGGGCAGGTGGCTACACCTTC. Amino acid sequence: CASSQGAGGYTF.

This sequence joins TRBV19 and TRBJ1-2, with TRBD1 as a possible D gene (5 bases). The CDR3 sequence is 13 residues long. Germline CDR1 LNHDA, CDR2 SQIVND (reference sequence). V lost 7 bases to trimming and J lost 7 bases, with 16 bases between them. This CDR3 is CASTPGRRAGYTF. The DNA of the CDR3 is TGTGCCAGTACCCCAGGTCGCAGGGCTGGCTACACCTTC.

This clone came up a few times. V usage is TRBV2 and J usage is TRBJ2-7, with D possibly matching TRBD1 (6 bases). V was cut by 3 bases and J by 6 bases, with 18 bases left in between. Germline CDR1 and CDR2: SNHLY and FYNNEI. The CDR3 contains 15 residues. CDR3 DNA sequence: TGTGCCAGCAGTGAGAGCAGGGGAATAAGAGTCGAGCAGTACTTC. This gives the protein CASSESRGIRVEQYF.

This clone appeared a few times. V and J are TRBV6-5 and TRBJ2-6; 8 nucleotides align to TRBD1. The CDR3 loop spans 15 amino acids. Germline V CDR1 and CDR2: MNHEY, SVGAGI. Germline trimming cut 5 bases from V and 3 bases from J; bases unmatched to any gene: 3. The CDR3 DNA reads as TGTGCCAGCAGTACGACAGGGGATGGGGCCAACGTCCTGACTTTC. This gives the protein CASSTTGDGANVLTF.

This chain joins TRBV5-1 and TRBJ1-1; TRBD1 matches 8 bases. This CDR3 has 14 residues. After removal of 4 bases from V and 1 base from J, the junction contained 3 bases not matched to a gene. Germline V CDR1 and CDR2: SGHRS, YFSETQ. CDR3 sequence: CASSHGTGNTEAFF. In DNA, the CDR3 is TGCGCCAGCAGCCACGGGACAGGGAACACTGAAGCTTTCTTT.

This chain links TRBV5-1 with TRBJ2-3; D is undetermined. This CDR3 region has 9 residues. Germline CDR1 is SGHRS and CDR2 is YFSETQ. Between the trimmed V and J ends, which lost 5 bases and 10 bases, there was a span of 5 bases. The CDR3 nucleotides are TGCGCCAGCAGTAATGCGCAGTATTTT. Its protein product is CASSNAQYF. Full variable domain (missing parts from reference TRBV5-1 and TRBJ2-3): KAGVTQTPRYLIKTRGQQVTLSCSPISGHRSVSWYQQTPGQGLQFLFEYFSETQRNKGNFPGRFSGRQFSNSRSEMNVSTLELGDSALYLCASSNAQYFGPGTRLTVL.

The chain is built from TRBV9 and TRBJ1-4, with D unresolved. The germline V gene has CDR1 SGDLS and CDR2 YYNGEE. This CDR3 comprises 14 residues. Trimming cost V 5 bases and J 7 bases, with 15 bases left between them. The CDR3 spells CASSTGSTFEKLFF. As DNA, the CDR3 is TGTGCCAGCAGTACCGGGTCGACCTTTGAAAAACTGTTTTTT.

The rearrangement uses TRBV5-1 and TRBJ1-6, with no clear D. The CDR3 loop spans 11 amino acids. Looked up from germline, CDR1 is SGHRS and CDR2 is YFSETQ. V was pared by 5 bases and J by 9 bases, with 6 bases between. CDR3 residues: CASRSLSPLHF. The CDR3, as DNA: TGCGCCAGCAGGTCACTTTCACCCCTCCACTTT.

The rearrangement joins TRBV2 to TRBJ2-3; unclear D gene. The CDR3 loop spans 14 amino acids. The V gene lost 1 base and the J gene lost 4 bases, with 9 bases spanning the gap. Per the germline V gene, CDR1 is SNHLY and CDR2 is FYNNEI. CDR3 sequence: CASSEGLLPDTQYF. The CDR3 nucleotides read TGTGCCAGCAGTGAAGGGCTCTTGCCAGATACGCAGTATTTT.